This TCR beta chain came from a study of blood T cell repertoires in COVID-19. The junction had 11 bases not matched to a gene; V was cut back by 5 bases and J by 5 bases. The CDR3 sequence is 16 residues long. The germline V gene encodes CDR1 SGHVS and CDR2 FNYEAQ. Repertoires were generated with immunoSEQ multiplex PCR, while TCRdb's copy carries only in-frame clones and drops some. The sample contains fewer than 90,000 clones, approximately 84% of which appear only once. The sample consisted of peripheral blood. The receptor's source is a man in his 70s with COVID-19, enrolled during active disease. The chain links TRBV7-6 to TRBJ2-1; TRBD1 agrees at 8 bases. The CDR3 DNA reads as TGTGCCAGCAGCACAGGACAGGGTCGATCTAACAATGAGCAGTTCTTC. Its translation is CASSTGQGRSNNEQFF.